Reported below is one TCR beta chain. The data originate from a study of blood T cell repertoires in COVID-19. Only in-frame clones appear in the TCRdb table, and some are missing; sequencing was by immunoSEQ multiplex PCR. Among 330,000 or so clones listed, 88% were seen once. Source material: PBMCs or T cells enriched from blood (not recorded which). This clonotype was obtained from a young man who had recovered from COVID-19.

This CDR3 reads CASRPTAATNEKLFF. The CDR3 DNA follows: TGTGCCAGCAGGCCGACTGCCGCAACTAATGAAAAACTGTTTTTT. V is TRBV5-8 and J is TRBJ1-4; D unclear. The CDR3 consists of 15 residues. The germline CDR1 and CDR2 sequences are SGHTS and YDEGEE. The V and J ends lost 5 bases and 0 bases respectively, with 11 bases between them.